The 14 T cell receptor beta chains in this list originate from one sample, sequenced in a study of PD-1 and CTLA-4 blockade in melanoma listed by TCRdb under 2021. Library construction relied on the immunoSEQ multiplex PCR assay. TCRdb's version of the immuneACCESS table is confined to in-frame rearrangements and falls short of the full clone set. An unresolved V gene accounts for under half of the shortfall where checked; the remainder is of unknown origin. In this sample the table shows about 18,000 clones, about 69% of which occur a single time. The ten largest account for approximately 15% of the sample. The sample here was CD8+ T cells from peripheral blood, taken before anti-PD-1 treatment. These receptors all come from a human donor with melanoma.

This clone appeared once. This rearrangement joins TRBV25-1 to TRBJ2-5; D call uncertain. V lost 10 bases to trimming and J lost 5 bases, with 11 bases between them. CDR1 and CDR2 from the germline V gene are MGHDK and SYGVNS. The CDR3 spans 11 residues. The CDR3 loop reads CAIRRGETQYF. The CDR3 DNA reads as TGTGCCATTAGGCGAGGCGAGACCCAGTACTTC.

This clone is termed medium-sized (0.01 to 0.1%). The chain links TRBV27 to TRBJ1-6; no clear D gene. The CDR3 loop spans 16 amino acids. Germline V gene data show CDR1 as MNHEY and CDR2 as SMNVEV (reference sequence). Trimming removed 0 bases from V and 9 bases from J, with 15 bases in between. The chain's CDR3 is CASSLSNGIGLSPLHF. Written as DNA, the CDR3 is TGTGCCAGCAGTTTATCGAACGGTATCGGCCTTTCACCCCTCCACTTT.

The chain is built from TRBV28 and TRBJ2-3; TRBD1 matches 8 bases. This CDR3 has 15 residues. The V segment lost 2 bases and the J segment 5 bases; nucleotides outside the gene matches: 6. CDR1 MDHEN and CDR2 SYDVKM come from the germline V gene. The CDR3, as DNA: TGTGCCAGCAGTTTAACCAGGGGGCAGAGAGATACGCAGTATTTT. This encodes CASSLTRGQRDTQYF.

CDR3 coding DNA: TGTGCCAGCAGCTTTTCAGGGGAAGGCCAGCCCCAGCATTTT. Encoded protein: CASSFSGEGQPQHF. The V gene is TRBV5-4, the J gene TRBJ1-5; TRBD1 might be the D (6 bases). V was pared by 2 bases and J by 7 bases, with 13 bases between. The CDR3 is 14 residues long. CDR1 is SGHNT and CDR2 is YYREEE in the germline V gene (reference sequence).

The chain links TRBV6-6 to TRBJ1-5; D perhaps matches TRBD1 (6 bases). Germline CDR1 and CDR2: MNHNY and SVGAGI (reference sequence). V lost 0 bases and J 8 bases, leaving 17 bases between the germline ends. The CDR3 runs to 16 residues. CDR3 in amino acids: CASSYSADRSGEPQHF. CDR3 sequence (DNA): TGTGCCAGCAGTTACTCTGCTGACAGGTCCGGAGAGCCCCAGCATTTT.

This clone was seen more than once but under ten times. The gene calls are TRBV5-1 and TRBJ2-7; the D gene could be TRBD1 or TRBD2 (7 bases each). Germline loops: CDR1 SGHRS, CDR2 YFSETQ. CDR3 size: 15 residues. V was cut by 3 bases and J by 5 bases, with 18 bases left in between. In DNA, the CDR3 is TGCGCCAGCAGCTGGGGGGGACAGTCAATCGACGAGCAGTACTTC. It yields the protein CASSWGGQSIDEQYF.

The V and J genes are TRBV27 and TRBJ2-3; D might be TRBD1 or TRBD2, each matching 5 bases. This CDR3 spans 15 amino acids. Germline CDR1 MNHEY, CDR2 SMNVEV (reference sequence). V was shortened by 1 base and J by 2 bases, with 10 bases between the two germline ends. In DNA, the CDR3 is TGTGCCAGCAGTTTATTGACAGACTACACAGATACGCAGTATTTT. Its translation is CASSLLTDYTDTQYF.

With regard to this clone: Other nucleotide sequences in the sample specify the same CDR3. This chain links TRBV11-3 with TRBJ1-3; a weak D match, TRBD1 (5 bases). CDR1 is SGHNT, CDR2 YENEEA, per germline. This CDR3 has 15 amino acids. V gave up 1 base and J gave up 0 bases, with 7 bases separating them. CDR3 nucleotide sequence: TGTGCCAGCAGCTTAGGGACAAGCTCTGGAAACACCATATATTTT. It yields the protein CASSLGTSSGNTIYF.

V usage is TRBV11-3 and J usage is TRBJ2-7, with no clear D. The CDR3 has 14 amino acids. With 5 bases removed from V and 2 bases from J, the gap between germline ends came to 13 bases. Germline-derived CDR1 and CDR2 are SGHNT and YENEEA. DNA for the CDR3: TGTGCCAGCAGCCTAGGGCCCGGAGCCTACGAGCAGTACTTC. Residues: CASSLGPGAYEQYF.

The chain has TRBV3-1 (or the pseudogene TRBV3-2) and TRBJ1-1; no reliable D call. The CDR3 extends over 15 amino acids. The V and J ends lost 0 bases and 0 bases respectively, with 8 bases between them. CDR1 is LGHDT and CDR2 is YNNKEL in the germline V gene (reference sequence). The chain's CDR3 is CASSQDRQLNTEAFF. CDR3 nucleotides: TGTGCCAGCAGCCAAGATCGCCAGCTGAACACTGAAGCTTTCTTT.

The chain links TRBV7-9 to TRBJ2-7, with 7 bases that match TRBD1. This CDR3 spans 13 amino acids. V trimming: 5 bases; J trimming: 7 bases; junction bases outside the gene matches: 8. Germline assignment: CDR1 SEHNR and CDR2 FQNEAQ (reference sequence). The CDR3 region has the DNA TGTGCCAGCAGCCGTGGGACAGCCTTGGAGCAGTACTTC. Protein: CASSRGTALEQYF.

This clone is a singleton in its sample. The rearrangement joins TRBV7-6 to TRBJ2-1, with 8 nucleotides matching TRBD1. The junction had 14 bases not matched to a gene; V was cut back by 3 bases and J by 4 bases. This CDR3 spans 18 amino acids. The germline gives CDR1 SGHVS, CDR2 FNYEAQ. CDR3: CASSFSFPDRGPYNEQFF. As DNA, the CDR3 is TGTGCCAGCAGCTTCTCGTTCCCCGACAGGGGCCCATACAATGAGCAGTTCTTC. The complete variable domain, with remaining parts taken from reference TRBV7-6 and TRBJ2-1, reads GAGVSQSPRYKVTKRGQDVALRCDPISGHVSLYWYRQALGQGPEFLTYFNYEAQQDKSGLPNDRFSAERPEGSISTLTIQRTEQRDSAMYRCASSFSFPDRGPYNEQFFGPGTRLTVL.

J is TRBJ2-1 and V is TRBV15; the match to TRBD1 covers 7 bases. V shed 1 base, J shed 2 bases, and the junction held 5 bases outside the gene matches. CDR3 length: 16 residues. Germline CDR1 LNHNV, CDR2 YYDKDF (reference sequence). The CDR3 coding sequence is TGTGCCACCAGCAGAGTCCAAGGGACAGCCTACAATGAGCAGTTCTTC. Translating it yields CATSRVQGTAYNEQFF.

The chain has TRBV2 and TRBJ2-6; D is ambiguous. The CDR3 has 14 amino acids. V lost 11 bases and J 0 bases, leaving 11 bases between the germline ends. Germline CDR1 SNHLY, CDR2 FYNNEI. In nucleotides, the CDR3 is TGTGCCTGCGACGGCTTCTCTGGGGCCAACGTCCTGACTTTC. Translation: CACDGFSGANVLTF.